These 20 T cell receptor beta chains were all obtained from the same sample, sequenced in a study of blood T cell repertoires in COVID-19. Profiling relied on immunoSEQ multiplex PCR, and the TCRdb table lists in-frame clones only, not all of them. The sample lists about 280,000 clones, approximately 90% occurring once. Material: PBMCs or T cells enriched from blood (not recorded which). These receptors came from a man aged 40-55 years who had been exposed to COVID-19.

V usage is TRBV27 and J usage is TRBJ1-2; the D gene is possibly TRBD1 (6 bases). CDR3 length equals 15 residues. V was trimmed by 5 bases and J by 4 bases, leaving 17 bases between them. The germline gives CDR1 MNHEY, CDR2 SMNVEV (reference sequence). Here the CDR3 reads CASSPDWTATYGYTF. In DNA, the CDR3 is TGTGCCAGCAGTCCCGACTGGACAGCAACCTATGGCTACACCTTC.

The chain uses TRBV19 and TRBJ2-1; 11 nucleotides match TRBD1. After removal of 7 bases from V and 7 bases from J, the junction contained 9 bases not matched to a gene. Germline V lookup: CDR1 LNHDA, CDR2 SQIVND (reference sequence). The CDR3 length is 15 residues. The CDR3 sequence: CASTLGTGGLNEQFF. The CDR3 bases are TGTGCCAGTACTTTAGGGACAGGGGGATTGAATGAGCAGTTCTTC. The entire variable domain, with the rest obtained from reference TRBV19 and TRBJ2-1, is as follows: DGGITQSPKYLFRKEGQNVTLSCEQNLNHDAMYWYRQDPGQGLRLIYYSQIVNDFQKGDIAEGYSVSREKKESFPLTVTSAQKNPTAFYLCASTLGTGGLNEQFFGPGTRLTVL.

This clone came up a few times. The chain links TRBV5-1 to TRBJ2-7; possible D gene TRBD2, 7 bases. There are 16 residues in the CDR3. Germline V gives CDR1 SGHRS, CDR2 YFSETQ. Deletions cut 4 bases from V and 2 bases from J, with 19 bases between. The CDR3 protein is CASSPGGGGGPYEQYF. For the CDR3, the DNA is TGCGCCAGCAGCCCTGGGGGAGGGGGAGGGCCCTACGAGCAGTACTTC.

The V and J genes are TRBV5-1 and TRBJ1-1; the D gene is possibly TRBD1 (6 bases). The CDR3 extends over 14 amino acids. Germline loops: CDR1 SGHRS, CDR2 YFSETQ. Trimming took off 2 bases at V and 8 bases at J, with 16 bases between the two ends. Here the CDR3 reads CASSFLPTGAEAFF. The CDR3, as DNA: TGCGCCAGCAGCTTCCTTCCGACAGGTGCCGAAGCTTTCTTT. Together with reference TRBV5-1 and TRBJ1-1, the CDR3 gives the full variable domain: KAGVTQTPRYLIKTRGQQVTLSCSPISGHRSVSWYQQTPGQGLQFLFEYFSETQRNKGNFPGRFSGRQFSNSRSEMNVSTLELGDSALYLCASSFLPTGAEAFFGQGTRLTVV.

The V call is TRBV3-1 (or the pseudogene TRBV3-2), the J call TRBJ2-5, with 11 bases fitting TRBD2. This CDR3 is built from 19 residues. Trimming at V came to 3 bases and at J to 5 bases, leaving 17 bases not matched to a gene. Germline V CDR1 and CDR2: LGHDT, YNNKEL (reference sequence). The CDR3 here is CASSQGSLAGGGEGETQYF. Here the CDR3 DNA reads TGTGCCAGCAGCCAGGGTAGCCTAGCGGGAGGCGGGGAGGGGGAGACCCAGTACTTC.

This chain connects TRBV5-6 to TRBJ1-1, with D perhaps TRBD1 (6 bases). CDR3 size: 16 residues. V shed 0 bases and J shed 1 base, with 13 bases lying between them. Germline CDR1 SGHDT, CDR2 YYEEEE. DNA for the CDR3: TGTGCCAGCAGCTTGGACTTGACAGGAAGGAACACTGAAGCTTTCTTT. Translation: CASSLDLTGRNTEAFF.

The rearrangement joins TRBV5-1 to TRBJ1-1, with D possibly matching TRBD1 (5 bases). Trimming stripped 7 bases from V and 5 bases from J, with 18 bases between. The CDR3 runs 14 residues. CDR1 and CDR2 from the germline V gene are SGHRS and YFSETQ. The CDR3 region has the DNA TGCGCCAGCCACCTAAGGGGTCCGAGTACTGAAGCTTTCTTT. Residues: CASHLRGPSTEAFF.

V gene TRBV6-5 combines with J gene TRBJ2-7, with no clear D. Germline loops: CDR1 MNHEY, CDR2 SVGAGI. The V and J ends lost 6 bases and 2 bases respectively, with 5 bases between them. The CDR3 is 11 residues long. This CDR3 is CASRLPYEQYF. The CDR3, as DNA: TGTGCCAGCAGACTACCCTACGAGCAGTACTTC.

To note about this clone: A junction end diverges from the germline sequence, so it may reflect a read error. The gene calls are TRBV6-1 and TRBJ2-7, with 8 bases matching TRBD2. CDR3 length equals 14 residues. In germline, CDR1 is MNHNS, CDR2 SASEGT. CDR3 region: CASSEAGVSHEQYF. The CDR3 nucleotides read TGTGCCAGCAGCGAAGCGGGAGTAAGCCACGAGCAGTACTTC.

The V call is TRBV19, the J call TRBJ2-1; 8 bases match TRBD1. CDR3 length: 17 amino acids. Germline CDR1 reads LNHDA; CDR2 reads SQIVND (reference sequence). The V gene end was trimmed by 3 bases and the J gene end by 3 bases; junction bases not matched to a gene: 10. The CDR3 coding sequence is TGTGCCAGTAGTATTCCGGGACAGGCGACCGACTACAATGAGCAGTTCTTC. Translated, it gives CASSIPGQATDYNEQFF.

DNA of the CDR3: TGTGCCAGCAGCTTAAAACAGGGTATTTTCTACGAGCAGTACTTC. As protein: CASSLKQGIFYEQYF. The chain couples TRBV7-9 to TRBJ2-7, with D tentatively TRBD1 (6 bases). CDR3 length: 15 amino acids. Between the trimmed V and J ends, which lost 2 bases and 3 bases, there was a span of 14 bases. Germline lookup yields CDR1 SEHNR and CDR2 FQNEAQ (reference sequence). The full variable domain, its missing parts supplied by reference TRBV7-9 and TRBJ2-7, is DTGVSQNPRHKITKRGQNVTFRCDPISEHNRLYWYRQTLGQGPEFLTYFQNEAQLEKSRLLSDRFSAERPKGSFSTLEIQRTEQGDSAMYLCASSLKQGIFYEQYFGPGTRLTVT.

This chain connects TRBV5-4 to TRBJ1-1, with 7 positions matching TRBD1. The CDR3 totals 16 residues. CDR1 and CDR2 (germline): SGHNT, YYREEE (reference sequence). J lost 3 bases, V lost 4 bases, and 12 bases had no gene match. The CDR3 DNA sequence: TGTGCCAGCAGCGGTGGGACAGCGAATTTGGACACTGAAGCTTTCTTT. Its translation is CASSGGTANLDTEAFF. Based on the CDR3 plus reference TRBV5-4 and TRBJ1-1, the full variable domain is ETGVTQSPTHLIKTRGQQVTLRCSSQSGHNTVSWYQQALGQGPQFIFQYYREEENGRGNFPPRFSGLQFPNYSSELNVNALELDDSALYLCASSGGTANLDTEAFFGQGTRLTVV.

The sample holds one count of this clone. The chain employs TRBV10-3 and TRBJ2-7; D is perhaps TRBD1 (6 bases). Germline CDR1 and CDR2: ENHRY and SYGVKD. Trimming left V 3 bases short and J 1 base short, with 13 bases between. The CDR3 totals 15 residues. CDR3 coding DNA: TGTGCCATCAGTGAAAGACAGGCGGTTTCCTACGAGCAGTACTTC. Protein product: CAISERQAVSYEQYF.

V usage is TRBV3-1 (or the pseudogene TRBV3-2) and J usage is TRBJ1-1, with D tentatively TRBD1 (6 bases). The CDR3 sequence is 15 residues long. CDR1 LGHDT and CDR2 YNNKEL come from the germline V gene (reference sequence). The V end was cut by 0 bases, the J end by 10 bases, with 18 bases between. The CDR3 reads CASSQDAMGTLRAFF. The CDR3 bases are TGTGCCAGCAGCCAAGATGCCATGGGGACACTTAGAGCTTTCTTT.

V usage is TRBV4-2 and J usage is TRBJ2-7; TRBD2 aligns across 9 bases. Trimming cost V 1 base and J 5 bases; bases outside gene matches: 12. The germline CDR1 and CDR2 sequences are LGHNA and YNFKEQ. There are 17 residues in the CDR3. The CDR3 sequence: CASSQGRDSGRYDEQYF. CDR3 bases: TGTGCCAGCAGCCAAGGAAGGGATAGCGGGAGATACGACGAGCAGTACTTC.

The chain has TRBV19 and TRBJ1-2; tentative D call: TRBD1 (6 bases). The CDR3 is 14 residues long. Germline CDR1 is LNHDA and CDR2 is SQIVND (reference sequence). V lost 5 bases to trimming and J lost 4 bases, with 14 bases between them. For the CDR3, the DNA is TGTGCCAGTAGTCCCCGACAGGTCCCCTATGGCTACACCTTC. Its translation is CASSPRQVPYGYTF.

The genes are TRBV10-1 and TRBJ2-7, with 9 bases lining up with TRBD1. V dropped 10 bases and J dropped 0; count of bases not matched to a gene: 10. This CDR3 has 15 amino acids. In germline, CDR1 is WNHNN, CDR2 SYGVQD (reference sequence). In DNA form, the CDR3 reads TGCGCCACCTCCTCACCGGGACAGGGCTCCTACGAGCAGTACTTC. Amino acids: CATSSPGQGSYEQYF.

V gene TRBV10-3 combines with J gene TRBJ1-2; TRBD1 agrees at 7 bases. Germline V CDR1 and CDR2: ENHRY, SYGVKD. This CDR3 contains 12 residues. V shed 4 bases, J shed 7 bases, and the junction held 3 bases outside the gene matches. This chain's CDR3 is CAISGGGPGYTF. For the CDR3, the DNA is TGTGCCATCAGTGGAGGGGGCCCTGGCTACACCTTC.

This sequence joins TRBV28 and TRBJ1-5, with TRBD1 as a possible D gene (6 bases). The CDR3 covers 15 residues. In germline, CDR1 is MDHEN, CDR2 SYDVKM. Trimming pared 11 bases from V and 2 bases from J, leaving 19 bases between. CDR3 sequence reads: CAGTGGGLGNQPQHF. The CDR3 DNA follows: TGTGCCGGCACGGGAGGGGGACTCGGCAATCAGCCCCAGCATTTT. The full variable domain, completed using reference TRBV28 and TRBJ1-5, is DVKVTQSSRYLVKRTGEKVFLECVQDMDHENMFWYRQDPGLGLRLIYFSYDVKMKEKGDIPEGYSVSREKKERFSLILESASTNQTSMYLCAGTGGGLGNQPQHFGDGTRLSIL.

Written as DNA, the CDR3 is TGTGCCTGGAGTGTAAAGGGGACAGGGATTCTTGATACGCAGTATTTT. As protein: CAWSVKGTGILDTQYF. The V call is TRBV30, the J call TRBJ2-3, with 9 bases aligning to TRBD1. Trimming took 0 bases from V and 6 from J; bases not matched to a gene: 10. The length of the CDR3 is 16 residues. Germline V gives CDR1 GTSNPN, CDR2 SVGIG (reference sequence).